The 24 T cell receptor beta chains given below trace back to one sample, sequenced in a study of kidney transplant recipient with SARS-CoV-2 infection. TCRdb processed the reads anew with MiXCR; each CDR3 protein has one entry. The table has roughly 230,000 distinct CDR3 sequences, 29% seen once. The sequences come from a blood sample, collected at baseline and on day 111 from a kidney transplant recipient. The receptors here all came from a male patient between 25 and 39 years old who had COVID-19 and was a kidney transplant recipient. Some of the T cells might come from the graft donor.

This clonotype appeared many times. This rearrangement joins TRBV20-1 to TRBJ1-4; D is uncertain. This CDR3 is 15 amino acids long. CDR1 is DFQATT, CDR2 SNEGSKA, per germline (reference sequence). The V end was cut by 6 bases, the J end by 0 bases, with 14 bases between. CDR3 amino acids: CSARRFIATNEKLFF. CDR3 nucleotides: TGCAGTGCGCGAAGGTTTATAGCAACTAATGAAAAACTGTTTTTT.

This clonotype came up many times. The CDR3 here is CASSRDRESTEAFF. In DNA, the CDR3 is TGTGCCAGCAGTCGGGACAGAGAAAGCACTGAAGCTTTCTTT. The chain employs TRBV6-4 and TRBJ1-1; 7 bases are a match to TRBD1. Germline V gene data show CDR1 as MRHNA and CDR2 as SNTAGT. This CDR3 is built from 14 residues. V lost 5 bases to trimming and J lost 4 bases; unmatched junction nucleotides: 7.

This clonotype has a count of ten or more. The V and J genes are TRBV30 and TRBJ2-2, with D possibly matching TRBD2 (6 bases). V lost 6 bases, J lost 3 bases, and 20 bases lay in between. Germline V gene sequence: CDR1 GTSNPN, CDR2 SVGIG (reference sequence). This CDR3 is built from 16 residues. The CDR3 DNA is TGTGCCTGCACCAGATACCGGGACTCCGACACCGGGGAGCTGTTTTTT. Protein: CACTRYRDSDTGELFF.

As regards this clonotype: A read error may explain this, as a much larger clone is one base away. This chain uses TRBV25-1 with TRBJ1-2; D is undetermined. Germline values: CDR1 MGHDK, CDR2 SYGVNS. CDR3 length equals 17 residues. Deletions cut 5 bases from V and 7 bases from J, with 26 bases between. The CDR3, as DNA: TGTGCCAGCAGTAGCTACAGAGAACTGGGAAAGACCTGTGGCTACACCTTC. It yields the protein CASSSYRELGKTCGYTF.

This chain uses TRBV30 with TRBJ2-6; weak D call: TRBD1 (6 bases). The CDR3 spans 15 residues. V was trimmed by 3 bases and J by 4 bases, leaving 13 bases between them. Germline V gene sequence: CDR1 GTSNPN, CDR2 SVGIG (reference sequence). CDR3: CAWSPGAPGANVLTF. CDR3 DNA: TGTGCCTGGAGCCCAGGGGCGCCCGGGGCCAACGTCCTGACTTTC.

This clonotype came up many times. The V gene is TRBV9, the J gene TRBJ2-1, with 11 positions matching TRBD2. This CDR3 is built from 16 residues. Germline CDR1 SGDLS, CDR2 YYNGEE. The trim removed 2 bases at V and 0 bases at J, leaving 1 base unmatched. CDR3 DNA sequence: TGTGCCAGCAGCGTCGGACTAGCGGGCTCCTACAATGAGCAGTTCTTC. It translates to CASSVGLAGSYNEQFF.

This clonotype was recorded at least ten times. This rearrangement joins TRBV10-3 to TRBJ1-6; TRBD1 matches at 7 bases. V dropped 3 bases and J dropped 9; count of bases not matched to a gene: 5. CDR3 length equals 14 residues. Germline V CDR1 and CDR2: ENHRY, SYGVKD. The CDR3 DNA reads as TGTGCCATCAGTGATAACAGGGGAAGTTCACCCCTCCACTTT. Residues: CAISDNRGSSPLHF.

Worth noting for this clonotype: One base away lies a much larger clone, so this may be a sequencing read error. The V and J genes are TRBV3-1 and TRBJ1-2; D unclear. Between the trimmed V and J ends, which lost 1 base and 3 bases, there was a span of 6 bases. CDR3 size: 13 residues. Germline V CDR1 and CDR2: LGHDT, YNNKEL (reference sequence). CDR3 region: CASSQGQDYGYTF. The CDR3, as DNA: TGTGCCAGCAGCCAAGGGCAGGACTATGGCTACACCTTC.

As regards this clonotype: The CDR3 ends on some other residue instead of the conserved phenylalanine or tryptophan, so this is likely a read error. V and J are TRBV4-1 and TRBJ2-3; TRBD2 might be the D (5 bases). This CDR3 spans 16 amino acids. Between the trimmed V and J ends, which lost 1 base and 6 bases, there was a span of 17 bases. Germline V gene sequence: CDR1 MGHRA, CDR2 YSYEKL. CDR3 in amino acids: CASSQVQADLPDTQYL. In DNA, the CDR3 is TGCGCCAGCAGCCAAGTGCAAGCGGACTTGCCGGATACGCAGTATCTT.

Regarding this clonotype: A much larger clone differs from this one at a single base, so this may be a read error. The DNA of the CDR3 is TGCGCCGGCAGCCTCGGGAGTCAGCCCCAGCATTTT. Its protein is CAGSLGSQPQHF. The V and J genes are TRBV4-1 and TRBJ1-5, with D unclear. The CDR3 contains 12 residues. Germline V gives CDR1 MGHRA, CDR2 YSYEKL.

The CDR3 protein is CASSLASRSKQYF. The CDR3 DNA reads TGTGCCAGCAGTTTGGCCTCAAGGAGCAAGCAGTACTTC. The V and J genes are TRBV11-2 and TRBJ2-7; D gene uncertain. Germline lookup yields CDR1 SGHAT and CDR2 FQNNGV. This CDR3 contains 13 residues. V was pared by 6 bases and J by 8 bases, with 17 bases between.

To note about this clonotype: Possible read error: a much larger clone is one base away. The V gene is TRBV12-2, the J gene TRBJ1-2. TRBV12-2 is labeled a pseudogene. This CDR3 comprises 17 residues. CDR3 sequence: CASRVQGTPRKTYGHTF. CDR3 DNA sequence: TGTGCAAGTCGCGTACAAGGGACTCCACGAAAGACCTATGGCCACACCTTC.

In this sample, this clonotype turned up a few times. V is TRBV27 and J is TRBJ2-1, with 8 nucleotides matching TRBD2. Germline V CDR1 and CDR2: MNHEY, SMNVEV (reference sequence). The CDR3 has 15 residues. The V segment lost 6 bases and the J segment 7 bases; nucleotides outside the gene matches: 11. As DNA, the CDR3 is TGTGCCAGCAGCCCCTGGGACGGGGGGGGGAATGAGCAGTTCTTC. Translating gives CASSPWDGGGNEQFF.

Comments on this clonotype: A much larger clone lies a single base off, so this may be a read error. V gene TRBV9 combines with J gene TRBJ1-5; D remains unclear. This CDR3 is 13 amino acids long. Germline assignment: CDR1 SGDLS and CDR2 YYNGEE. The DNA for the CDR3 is TGTGCCAGCGGCGTAAATGGTTATCAGCCCCAGCATTTT. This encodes CASGVNGYQPQHF.

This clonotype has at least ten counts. CDR3 region: CASRWGTEMNTEAFF. In nucleotides, the CDR3 is TGTGCCAGCAGATGGGGGACGGAGATGAACACTGAAGCTTTCTTT. J is TRBJ1-1 and V is TRBV6-5; possible D gene TRBD1, 5 bases. The germline V gene has CDR1 MNHEY and CDR2 SVGAGI. The CDR3 consists of 15 residues. V was shortened by 6 bases and J by 0 bases, with 14 bases between the two germline ends.

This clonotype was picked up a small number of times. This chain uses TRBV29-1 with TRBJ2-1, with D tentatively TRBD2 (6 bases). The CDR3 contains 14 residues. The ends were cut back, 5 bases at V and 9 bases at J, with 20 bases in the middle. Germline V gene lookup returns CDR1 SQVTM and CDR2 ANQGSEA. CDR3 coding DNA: TGCAGCGTTTTGACGCGGGCGGGAAGGGGTGAGCAGTTCTTC. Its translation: CSVLTRAGRGEQFF.

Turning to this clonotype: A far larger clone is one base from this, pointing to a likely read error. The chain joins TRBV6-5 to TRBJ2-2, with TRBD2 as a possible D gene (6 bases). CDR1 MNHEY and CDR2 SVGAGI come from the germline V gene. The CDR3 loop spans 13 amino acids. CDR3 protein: CASSERDTGGLFF. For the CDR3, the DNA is TGTGCCAGCAGTGAGAGAGACACCGGGGGGCTGTTTTTT.

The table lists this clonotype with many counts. The DNA for the CDR3 is TGTGCCAGCAGTCCCGGGACTTCGGCTTGGGATGAGCAGTTCTTC. It translates to CASSPGTSAWDEQFF. The chain links TRBV5-8 to TRBJ2-1, with TRBD2 as a possible D gene (6 bases). Germline CDR1 reads SGHTS; CDR2 reads YDEGEE. Trimming took off 5 bases at V and 8 bases at J, with 20 bases between the two ends. The CDR3 totals 15 residues.

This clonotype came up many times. DNA of the CDR3: TGTGCCAGCAGTGGGACAGGGGACTCCTATAATTCACCCCTCCACTTT. This encodes CASSGTGDSYNSPLHF. The rearrangement uses TRBV2 and TRBJ1-6, with 9 bases identical to TRBD1. The CDR3 has 16 residues. Trimming at V came to 4 bases and at J to 0 bases, leaving 1 base not matched to a gene. The germline V gene has CDR1 SNHLY and CDR2 FYNNEI.

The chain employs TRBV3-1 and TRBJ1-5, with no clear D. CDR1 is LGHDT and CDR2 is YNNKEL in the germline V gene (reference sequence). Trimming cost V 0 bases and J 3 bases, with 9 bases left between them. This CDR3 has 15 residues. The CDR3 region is CASSQDLGANQPQHF. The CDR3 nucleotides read TGTGCCAGCAGCCAAGACCTCGGAGCCAATCAGCCCCAGCATTTT.

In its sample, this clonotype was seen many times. This CDR3 reads CATETRGGTEAFF. The CDR3 nucleotides read TGTGCCACCGAAACGCGGGGGGGTACTGAAGCTTTCTTT. The chain uses TRBV6-5 and TRBJ1-1; tentatively, D is TRBD1 (5 bases). Germline V CDR1 and CDR2: MNHEY, SVGAGI. The V gene lost 10 bases and the J gene lost 5 bases, with 17 bases spanning the gap. CDR3 length: 13 residues.

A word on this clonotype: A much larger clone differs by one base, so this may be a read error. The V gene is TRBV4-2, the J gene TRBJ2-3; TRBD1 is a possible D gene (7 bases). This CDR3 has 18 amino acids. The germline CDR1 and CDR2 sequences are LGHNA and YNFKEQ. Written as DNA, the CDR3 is TGTGCCAGCAGCCACTTAGGGGCAGGGGGGCAAGGCACAGATACGCAGAATTTT. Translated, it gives CASSHLGAGGQGTDTQNF.

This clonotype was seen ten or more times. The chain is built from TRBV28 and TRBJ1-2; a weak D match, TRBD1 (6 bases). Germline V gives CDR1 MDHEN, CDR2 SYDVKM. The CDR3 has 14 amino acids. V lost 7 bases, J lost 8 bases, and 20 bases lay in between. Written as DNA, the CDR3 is TGTGCCAGCACCCCTGGGGGGGCCTTAATCGGCTACACCTTC. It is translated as CASTPGGALIGYTF.

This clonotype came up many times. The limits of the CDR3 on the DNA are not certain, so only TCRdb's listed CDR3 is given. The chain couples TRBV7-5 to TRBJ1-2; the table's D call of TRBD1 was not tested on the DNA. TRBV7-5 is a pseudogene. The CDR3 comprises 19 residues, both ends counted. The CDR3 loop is CISVPELPGEVGKTYGYTF.